This is a list of T cell receptor beta chains from one sample in a study of blood T cell repertoires in COVID-19. The protocol was immunoSEQ multiplex PCR, while the TCRdb copy is restricted to in-frame clones and leaves out a portion. The sample comprises 190,000 or so clones, about 86% of which are singletons, and 0.8% to 1% rests with the top ten. Sequences were obtained from peripheral blood. All receptors derive from a young woman who had recovered from COVID-19. Each CDR3 is given with its conserved first and last residue. Each record gives: J gene, V gene, CDR3 protein.

J gene: TRBJ2-3
V gene: TRBV5-1
CDR3 protein: CASALAAPGTDTQYF

J gene: TRBJ2-3
V gene: TRBV9
CDR3 protein: CASSSGLLSTDTQYF

J gene: TRBJ2-5
V gene: TRBV21-1
CDR3 protein: CASSTGARLAYSREQETQYF

J gene: TRBJ1-2
V gene: TRBV6-1
CDR3 protein: CASSETGGTFNYGYTF

J gene: TRBJ2-5
V gene: TRBV2
CDR3 protein: CASSLGLAGEETQYF

J gene: TRBJ2-1
V gene: TRBV5-4
CDR3 protein: CASRPSGLARNEQFF

J gene: TRBJ2-3
V gene: TRBV9
CDR3 protein: CASSPAVIATDTQYF

J gene: TRBJ2-5
V gene: TRBV7-9
CDR3 protein: CASSLAVTSGSETQYF

J gene: TRBJ1-1
V gene: TRBV27
CDR3 protein: CASSRTGGSNTEAFF

J gene: TRBJ2-3
V gene: TRBV6-4
CDR3 protein: CASSRGGASTDTQYF

J gene: TRBJ2-3
V gene: TRBV27
CDR3 protein: CASRTSGGADTQYF

J gene: TRBJ2-7
V gene: TRBV21-1
CDR3 protein: CASSNRGGEQYF

J gene: TRBJ2-2
V gene: TRBV19
CDR3 protein: CASRIQGSAGELFF

J gene: TRBJ1-5
V gene: TRBV12-3/TRBV12-4
CDR3 protein: CASSRGGDQPQHF

J gene: TRBJ1-2
V gene: TRBV6-2/TRBV6-3
CDR3 protein: CASSQGQPGTF

J gene: TRBJ2-1
V gene: TRBV19
CDR3 protein: CASSIGSGQGWNEQFF

J gene: TRBJ1-2
V gene: TRBV9
CDR3 protein: CASSVRQGPQWGGYTF

J gene: TRBJ2-7
V gene: TRBV4-1
CDR3 protein: CASSQGIRAFEQYF

J gene: TRBJ1-4
V gene: TRBV7-9
CDR3 protein: CASSSTGPTNEKLFF

J gene: TRBJ2-7
V gene: TRBV19
CDR3 protein: CASSIFQGSYEQYF

J gene: TRBJ2-1
V gene: TRBV7-9
CDR3 protein: CASSLPSGNEQFF

J gene: TRBJ2-2
V gene: TRBV3-1/TRBV3-2
CDR3 protein: CASSQEPGLGNTGELFF